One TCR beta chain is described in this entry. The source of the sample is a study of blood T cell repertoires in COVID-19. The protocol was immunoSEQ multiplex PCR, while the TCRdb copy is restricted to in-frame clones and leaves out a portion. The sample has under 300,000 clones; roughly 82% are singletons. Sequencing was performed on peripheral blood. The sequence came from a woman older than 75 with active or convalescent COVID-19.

The CDR3 loop is CASRTIQGRGTEAFF. In nucleotides, the CDR3 is TGTGCCAGTAGAACCATACAGGGGAGAGGTACTGAAGCTTTCTTT. J is TRBJ1-1 and V is TRBV19; TRBD1 aligns across 7 bases. The CDR3 is made up of 15 amino acids. CDR1 and CDR2 from the germline V gene are LNHDA and SQIVND (reference sequence). J lost 5 bases, V lost 6 bases, and 12 bases had no gene match. The whole variable domain, remainder taken from reference TRBV19 and TRBJ1-1, is DGGITQSPKYLFRKEGQNVTLSCEQNLNHDAMYWYRQDPGQGLRLIYYSQIVNDFQKGDIAEGYSVSREKKESFPLTVTSAQKNPTAFYLCASRTIQGRGTEAFFGQGTRLTVV.